The present T cell receptor (beta chain) was sequenced within a study of cytomegalovirus exposure and HLA in healthy donors. The CDR3 is 16 amino acids. V dropped 6 bases and J dropped 4; count of bases not matched to a gene: 12. Germline CDR1 MDHEN, CDR2 SYDVKM. The PCR ran on 60 Vbeta and 13 Jbeta primers. TCRdb's table, derived via immunoSEQ multiplex PCR, lists solely in-frame clones and lacks some. The sample has about 93,000 clones; approximately 72% are singletons. The chain links TRBV28 to TRBJ1-1; 9 positions agree with TRBD1. Sequenced input: PBMCs. The TCR was taken from a woman aged 40 to 55 in good health and CMV-seronegative. As DNA, the CDR3 is TGTGCCAGCAGAGTTTTTGGACAGGGGATAGGCACTGAAGCTTTCTTT. Its protein is CASRVFGQGIGTEAFF.